The source of this T cell receptor beta chain is a study of cytomegalovirus exposure and HLA in healthy donors. Study summary: Counted in an early data release were 75 million to 85 million unique TCRs from HLA-typed donors.

All donors participated as healthy donors of bone marrow. V lost 3 bases and J lost 5, with 13 bases in between. The CDR3 extends over 14 amino acids. The germline CDR1 and CDR2 sequences are LNHDA and SQIVND (reference sequence). The PCR had 60 Vbeta and 13 Jbeta primers. The assay was immunoSEQ multiplex PCR, and TCRdb's table has in-frame clones only and misses some. The sample lists 85,000 to 100,000 clones, 81% occurring once. The rearrangement joins TRBV19 to TRBJ1-1, with D maybe TRBD1 (5 bases). The sequencing input was PBMCs. This sequence originates from a girl between 2 and 10 years old in good health and CMV-seropositive. This CDR3 reads CASSIGGVLTEAFF. In DNA form, the CDR3 reads TGTGCCAGTAGTATTGGGGGGGTCCTGACTGAAGCTTTCTTT. Full variable domain (outside the CDR3, taken from reference TRBV19 and TRBJ1-1): DGGITQSPKYLFRKEGQNVTLSCEQNLNHDAMYWYRQDPGQGLRLIYYSQIVNDFQKGDIAEGYSVSREKKESFPLTVTSAQKNPTAFYLCASSIGGVLTEAFFGQGTRLTVV.